This TCR beta chain was sequenced in a study of blood T cell repertoires in COVID-19. Study-level information: The analysed material was cDNA or gDNA that came from T cells, B-cell-depleted T cells, or PBMCs.

Ages ranged from about 18 to 90 years, with residence in fewer than 25 US areas. The study counted Cohort 3 donors as recovered given two negative PCRs, clearance, or symptom resolution. Methods used by the authors: Nucleated cell counts were estimated from reference gene primer amplification. Assay used: immunoSEQ multiplex PCR; TCRdb lists only in-frame clones, some missing. V and J calls plus clone size are reproduced from that table; the DNA served to infer D and trimming. Of more than 300,000 clones listed, 87% are singletons. This CDR3 comprises 14 residues. The germline gives CDR1 SGDLS, CDR2 YYNGEE. Trimming removed 4 bases from V and 9 bases from J; junction bases left unmatched: 6.

The sequencing sample was made of PBMCs or T cells enriched from blood (not recorded which). This receptor was identified in a woman aged 30 to 39 who had recovered from COVID-19. The V and J genes are TRBV9 and TRBJ1-6, with 8 bases fitting TRBD1. The CDR3 spells CASSPRTGSSPLHF. The DNA for the CDR3 is TGTGCCAGCAGCCCCAGGACAGGGTCTTCACCCCTCCACTTT.